Presented here are 30 T cell receptor beta chains from one specimen sequenced in a study of PD-1 blockade in mismatch repair-deficient tumors. Clones were read by immunoSEQ multiplex PCR, and TCRdb kept only the in-frame ones, dropping some. This table holds around 120,000 clones, about 88% found once. The sample was peripheral blood, taken 44 weeks after starting pembrolizumab. The source is an adult with mismatch repair-deficient cancer.

The rearrangement uses TRBV7-9 and TRBJ2-1; D uncertain. CDR3 length: 17 amino acids. The V gene's germline CDR1 is SEHNR and CDR2 FQNEAQ (reference sequence). Trimming stripped 5 bases from V and 0 bases from J, with 17 bases between. The CDR3 is CASSPRGAHSSYNEQFF. Written as DNA, the CDR3 is TGTGCCAGCAGCCCCAGAGGCGCCCATAGCTCCTACAATGAGCAGTTCTTC.

This chain connects TRBV11-3 to TRBJ2-1, with a possible D match to TRBD2 (6 bases). The length of the CDR3 is 15 residues. CDR1 and CDR2 (germline): SGHNT, YENEEA. V lost 0 bases to trimming and J lost 4 bases, with 10 bases between them. In nucleotides, the CDR3 is TGTGCCAGCAGCTTAGAGCGGGGCCCATACAATGAGCAGTTCTTC. Translated: CASSLERGPYNEQFF.

V gene TRBV4-1 combines with J gene TRBJ2-5; 9 positions match TRBD2. This CDR3 is built from 16 residues. Germline loops: CDR1 MGHRA, CDR2 YSYEKL. V shed 4 bases and J 1 base; nucleotides not matched to a gene: 7. For the CDR3, the DNA is TGCGCCAGCAGCCGCTATTTGACTAGCGGCCAAGAGACCCAGTACTTC. Its translation: CASSRYLTSGQETQYF.

The DNA of the CDR3 is TGTGCCAGCAGCGGGACTAGCACCAATGAGCAGTTCTTC. Translated: CASSGTSTNEQFF. V usage is TRBV7-9 and J usage is TRBJ2-1, with TRBD2 matching over 9 bases. V shed 5 bases and J 6 bases; nucleotides not matched to a gene: 2. There are 13 residues in the CDR3. Germline CDR1 reads SEHNR; CDR2 reads FQNEAQ (reference sequence). Full variable domain (missing parts from reference TRBV7-9 and TRBJ2-1): DTGVSQNPRHKITKRGQNVTFRCDPISEHNRLYWYRQTLGQGPEFLTYFQNEAQLEKSRLLSDRFSAERPKGSFSTLEIQRTEQGDSAMYLCASSGTSTNEQFFGPGTRLTVL.

The chain has TRBV4-1 and TRBJ2-1, with TRBD1 matching over 9 bases. This CDR3 is built from 16 residues. V was clipped by 2 bases and J by 9 bases; unmatched bases: 11. Germline V gene sequence: CDR1 MGHRA, CDR2 YSYEKL. The CDR3 sequence is CASSQHRDRELVEQFF. The DNA for the CDR3 is TGCGCCAGCAGCCAACACCGGGACAGGGAGTTGGTTGAGCAGTTCTTC.

The genes are TRBV7-3 and TRBJ2-1; 10 nucleotides match TRBD2. Germline V gene data show CDR1 as SGHTA and CDR2 as FQGTGA. This CDR3 comprises 15 residues. V lost 5 bases to trimming and J lost 4 bases; unmatched junction nucleotides: 5. This CDR3 is CASSTLAGRYNEQFF. Written as DNA, the CDR3 is TGTGCCAGCAGCACACTAGCGGGAAGGTACAATGAGCAGTTCTTC. The variable domain in full, completed from reference TRBV7-3 and TRBJ2-1, reads GAGVSQTPSNKVTEKGKYVELRCDPISGHTALYWYRQSLGQGPEFLIYFQGTGAADDSGLPNDRFFAVRPEGSVSTLKIQRTERGDSAVYLCASSTLAGRYNEQFFGPGTRLTVL.

Here the CDR3 DNA reads TGTGCCAGCAGCCAAATACTCAAGGGCACCGGGGAGCTGTTTTTT. Its translation is CASSQILKGTGELFF. The chain recombines TRBV7-9 with TRBJ2-2; D is undetermined. Germline-derived CDR1 and CDR2 are SEHNR and FQNEAQ (reference sequence). V lost 5 bases and J lost 4, with 14 bases in between. The CDR3 loop spans 15 amino acids.

The chain has TRBV19 and TRBJ2-2, with 9 positions matching TRBD2. The CDR3 loop spans 14 amino acids. V shed 5 bases, J shed 7 bases, and the junction held 5 bases outside the gene matches. Looked up from germline, CDR1 is LNHDA and CDR2 is SQIVND (reference sequence). The CDR3 here is CASSPAAGGGELFF. The DNA for the CDR3 is TGTGCCAGTAGTCCAGCAGCGGGAGGCGGGGAGCTGTTTTTT.

The genes are TRBV15 and TRBJ1-2, with 9 bases matching TRBD1. This CDR3 is 19 amino acids long. In germline, CDR1 is LNHNV, CDR2 YYDKDF (reference sequence). The V segment lost 0 bases and the J segment 4 bases; nucleotides outside the gene matches: 15. The CDR3 reads CATSREIWDRETEFYGYTF. The CDR3 nucleotides are TGTGCCACCAGCAGAGAGATTTGGGACAGGGAAACGGAGTTCTATGGCTACACCTTC.

J is TRBJ1-2 and V is TRBV28; D gene unclear. This CDR3 contains 14 residues. CDR1 is MDHEN, CDR2 SYDVKM, per germline. Trimming took off 3 bases at V and 4 bases at J, with 12 bases between the two ends. CDR3: CASSLNGASYGYTF. The CDR3, as DNA: TGTGCCAGCAGTTTGAACGGAGCGAGCTATGGCTACACCTTC.

The J gene is TRBJ2-7, the V gene TRBV5-6; 7 bases align to TRBD2. The CDR3 sequence is 15 residues long. CDR1 and CDR2 from the germline V gene are SGHDT and YYEEEE. The ends lost 0 bases at V and 2 bases at J; junction bases unmatched: 5. The CDR3 here is CASSLAGGFTYEQYF. The CDR3 DNA sequence: TGTGCCAGCAGCTTGGCCGGGGGGTTTACCTACGAGCAGTACTTC.

This chain joins TRBV5-1 and TRBJ2-7; weak D call: TRBD1 (5 bases). This CDR3 is built from 16 residues. Trimming shortened V by 0 bases and J by 3 bases, and 16 bases separated the two germline ends. Germline lookup yields CDR1 SGHRS and CDR2 YFSETQ. In DNA, the CDR3 is TGCGCCAGCAGCTTGGAGTGGCAGGGAAAAGGCTACGAGCAGTACTTC. Its translation: CASSLEWQGKGYEQYF.

This chain joins TRBV7-6 and TRBJ2-5, with D tentatively TRBD1 (5 bases). Germline V CDR1 and CDR2: SGHVS, FNYEAQ. V lost 4 bases to trimming and J lost 4 bases, with 13 bases between them. This CDR3 contains 14 residues. CDR3 nucleotide sequence: TGTGCCAGCAGCTCTCAGGGTCGGAGAGAGACCCAGTACTTC. Amino acid sequence: CASSSQGRRETQYF.

This clone came up once. V and J are TRBV6-5 and TRBJ1-5; D unresolved. The CDR3 spans 13 residues. Trimming removed 10 bases at V and 2 bases at J, with 12 bases between. Germline-derived CDR1 and CDR2 are MNHEY and SVGAGI. In nucleotides, the CDR3 is TGTGCCACCACACAAGCCGGCAATCAGCCCCAGCATTTT. It codes for CATTQAGNQPQHF.

This clone was detected only once. The CDR3, as DNA: TGTGCCAGCAGCTTAGTGTTGGATGAGCAGTTCTTC. Its translation: CASSLVLDEQFF. The V gene is TRBV7-8, the J gene TRBJ2-1; D gene unclear. CDR1 and CDR2 from the germline V gene are SGHVS and FQNEAQ. The CDR3 is 12 amino acids. V was clipped by 1 base and J by 8 bases, with 6 bases between them. Full variable domain (outside the CDR3, taken from reference TRBV7-8 and TRBJ2-1): GAGVSQSPRYKVAKRGQDVALRCDPISGHVSLFWYQQALGQGPEFLTYFQNEAQLDKSGLPSDRFFAERPEGSVSTLKIQRTQQEDSAVYLCASSLVLDEQFFGPGTRLTVL.

This clone was observed a few times. This chain links TRBV29-1 with TRBJ1-2; D perhaps matches TRBD1 (6 bases). V dropped 2 bases and J dropped 5 bases, with 15 bases sitting between them. CDR3 length equals 14 residues. CDR1 and CDR2 from the germline V gene are SQVTM and ANQGSEA. The CDR3 DNA reads TGCAGCGTTGAATCGGTCAAGGGGGTTTATGGCTACACCTTC. Its translation: CSVESVKGVYGYTF. The whole variable domain, remainder taken from reference TRBV29-1 and TRBJ1-2, is SAVISQKPSRDICQRGTSLTIQCQVDSQVTMMFWYRQQPGQSLTLIATANQGSEATYESGFVIDKFPISRPNLTFSTLTVSNMSPEDSSIYLCSVESVKGVYGYTFGSGTRLTVV.

This clone was found a few times. The V and J genes are TRBV19 and TRBJ1-2; no definite D call. The length of the CDR3 is 10 residues. CDR1 is LNHDA, CDR2 SQIVND, per germline (reference sequence). Trimming removed 3 bases at V and 7 bases at J, with 3 bases between. The CDR3 region is CASSMAGYTF. CDR3 DNA: TGTGCCAGTAGTATGGCTGGCTACACCTTC.

V gene TRBV19 combines with J gene TRBJ1-2; 8 nucleotides match TRBD1. The CDR3 loop spans 12 amino acids. Per germline, CDR1 LNHDA and CDR2 SQIVND (reference sequence). The V segment lost 8 bases and the J segment 6 bases; nucleotides outside the gene matches: 5. This CDR3 is CASDNRGNGYTF. CDR3 sequence (DNA): TGTGCCAGTGACAACAGGGGGAATGGCTACACCTTC.

The chain couples TRBV7-9 to TRBJ1-2; tentative D call: TRBD1 (5 bases). V dropped 3 bases and J dropped 8 bases, with 10 bases sitting between them. CDR1 is SEHNR and CDR2 is FQNEAQ in the germline V gene (reference sequence). The CDR3 runs to 12 residues. Here the CDR3 reads CASSLGTRGYTF. The CDR3 nucleotides are TGTGCCAGCAGCTTGGGGACCAGGGGCTACACCTTC.

The chain links TRBV30 to TRBJ2-7; D is uncertain. This CDR3 spans 12 amino acids. Germline V gene sequence: CDR1 GTSNPN, CDR2 SVGIG (reference sequence). Trimming left V 0 bases short and J 2 bases short, with 5 bases between. The CDR3 DNA reads TGTGCCTGGAGTGTACCTGCCTACGAGCAGTACTTC. This gives the protein CAWSVPAYEQYF.

This chain links TRBV14 with TRBJ2-5, with 12 bases fitting TRBD2. The V gene end was trimmed by 3 bases and the J gene end by 3 bases; junction bases not matched to a gene: 2. The CDR3 spans 15 residues. Germline-derived CDR1 and CDR2 are SGHDN and FVKESK. CDR3 sequence reads: CASSHASGGEETQYF. CDR3 nucleotide sequence: TGTGCCAGCAGCCACGCTAGCGGGGGGGAAGAGACCCAGTACTTC.

The CDR3: CASSGGGPYEQYF. The CDR3 DNA is TGTGCCAGCAGCGGGGGTGGCCCCTACGAGCAGTACTTC. The rearrangement links TRBV7-2 to TRBJ2-7; possibly TRBD1 or TRBD2 for D (5 bases each). V lost 5 bases and J lost 2, with 10 bases in between. The CDR3 is made up of 13 amino acids. CDR1 SGHTA and CDR2 FQGNSA come from the germline V gene.

The rearrangement joins TRBV11-2 to TRBJ2-1, with 7 bases matching TRBD1. The germline V gene encodes CDR1 SGHAT and CDR2 FQNNGV. Losses at the gene ends were 5 bases for V and 8 bases for J; bases not matched to a gene: 3. This CDR3 comprises 12 residues. The CDR3 region has the DNA TGTGCCAGCAGCCTACAGGGGCATGAGCAGTTCTTC. Translation gives CASSLQGHEQFF. Variable domain in full (rest from reference TRBV11-2 and TRBJ2-1): EAGVAQSPRYKIIEKRQSVAFWCNPISGHATLYWYQQILGQGPKLLIQFQNNGVVDDSQLPKDRFSAERLKGVDSTLKIQPAKLEDSAVYLCASSLQGHEQFFGPGTRLTVL.

This clone was detected only once. The rearrangement uses TRBV29-1 and TRBJ2-7, with a weak D call TRBD2 (6 bases). Germline loops: CDR1 SQVTM, CDR2 ANQGSEA. This CDR3 spans 18 amino acids. V lost 3 bases to trimming and J lost 0 bases, with 24 bases between them. CDR3 region: CSVENRDFLICGSYEQYF. For the CDR3, the DNA is TGCAGCGTTGAGAACCGGGACTTTCTGATCTGTGGCTCCTACGAGCAGTACTTC.

The chain is built from TRBV10-2 and TRBJ2-3; D call uncertain. The CDR3 runs to 14 residues. V lost 0 bases, J lost 6 bases, and 10 bases lay in between. Germline V gene data show CDR1 as WSHSY and CDR2 as SAAADI. For the CDR3, the DNA is TGCGCCAGCAGTGAGTCCATAGCCTCGGATACGCAGTATTTT. The encoded protein is CASSESIASDTQYF.

The chain combines TRBV13 with TRBJ1-4; no definite D call. Per germline, CDR1 PRHDT and CDR2 FYEKMQ (reference sequence). The CDR3 is 14 amino acids. Trimming left V 1 base short and J 8 bases short, with 11 bases between. The CDR3 region has the DNA TGTGCCAGCAGCTTAGACGAAAACCCCGAAAAACTGTTTTTT. The encoded protein is CASSLDENPEKLFF.

The chain joins TRBV7-9 to TRBJ2-7; no clear D gene. There are 16 residues in the CDR3. The V end lost 4 bases, the J end lost 0 bases, and 16 bases lay between the germline ends. Per germline, CDR1 SEHNR and CDR2 FQNEAQ (reference sequence). The CDR3 spells CASSSNRWKDSYEQYF. In DNA, the CDR3 is TGTGCCAGCAGCTCTAACCGTTGGAAGGACTCCTACGAGCAGTACTTC.

The chain combines TRBV5-8 with TRBJ2-3, with D possibly being TRBD2 (6 bases). V lost 3 bases and J 1 base, leaving 12 bases between the germline ends. The CDR3 runs 15 residues. CDR1 is SGHTS, CDR2 YDEGEE, per germline. This CDR3 reads CASSYGGTGTDTQYF. DNA of the CDR3: TGTGCCAGCAGCTATGGTGGGACTGGCACAGATACGCAGTATTTT.

The chain combines TRBV10-1 with TRBJ1-5; no firm D call. CDR1 is WNHNN and CDR2 is SYGVQD in the germline V gene (reference sequence). V was clipped by 4 bases and J by 0 bases, with 16 bases between them. The CDR3 loop spans 17 amino acids. The CDR3 coding sequence is TGCGCCAGCAGTGGTACGCAGTGCTCTTATAGCAATCAGCCCCAGCATTTT. It yields the protein CASSGTQCSYSNQPQHF.

This clone appeared once. The V gene is TRBV4-1, the J gene TRBJ2-3; 7 nucleotides line up with TRBD2. Trimming at V came to 2 bases and at J to 0 bases, leaving 5 bases not matched to a gene. Germline V gives CDR1 MGHRA, CDR2 YSYEKL. The CDR3 totals 16 residues. CDR3 DNA sequence: TGCGCCAGCAGCCAAATAGCGGGTGCTAGCACAGATACGCAGTATTTT. Translation: CASSQIAGASTDTQYF.